One and the same sample provided the 8 T cell receptor beta chains below, sequenced in a study of T-cell memory formation after mild COVID-19. TCRdb re-analysed the 5' RACE reads in MiXCR, keeping a single row per CDR3 protein. The sample lists about 340,000 distinct CDR3 sequences, over 10% occurring once. Sequencing was performed on PBMCs or a T cell subset sorted from them (not recorded which). The receptors were sampled from a young man who had mild COVID-19 (a few samples of this study predate the infection). Cell type and time point are not known.

The chain is built from TRBV7-2 and TRBJ2-5; tentatively, D is TRBD2 (6 bases). Germline values: CDR1 SGHTA, CDR2 FQGNSA. The CDR3 runs to 14 residues. V dropped 6 bases and J dropped 5 bases, with 16 bases sitting between them. CDR3 protein: CASRSAGGRETQYF. For the CDR3, the DNA is TGTGCCAGCAGGTCCGCCGGGGGTCGCGAGACCCAGTACTTC.

This clonotype occurred a few times. This chain links TRBV4-1 with TRBJ2-2; TRBD1 matches 10 bases. Germline CDR1 MGHRA, CDR2 YSYEKL. Losses at the gene ends were 2 bases for V and 7 bases for J; bases not matched to a gene: 10. The CDR3 is made up of 17 amino acids. The CDR3 sequence is CASSQPGQGLSGGELFF. CDR3 nucleotide sequence: TGCGCCAGCAGCCAACCGGGACAGGGGCTTTCAGGCGGGGAGCTGTTTTTT.

V and J are TRBV7-2 and TRBJ2-1; 9 nucleotides match TRBD1. This CDR3 has 14 amino acids. V shed 5 bases, J shed 8 bases, and the junction held 7 bases outside the gene matches. CDR1 is SGHTA and CDR2 is FQGNSA in the germline V gene. The CDR3 is CASSPGQGPHEQFF. Here the CDR3 DNA reads TGTGCCAGCAGCCCGGGACAGGGTCCCCATGAGCAGTTCTTC.

This clonotype has ten or more counts. This rearrangement joins TRBV4-3 to TRBJ1-2; possible D gene TRBD1, 5 bases. The CDR3 runs 14 residues. V lost 4 bases, J lost 5 bases, and 14 bases lay in between. The germline CDR1 and CDR2 sequences are LGHNA and YSLEER. The CDR3, as DNA: TGCGCCAGCAGCCTAAGATGGGGCGCGTATGGCTACACCTTC. It specifies CASSLRWGAYGYTF.

For this clonotype: A much larger clone differs by one base, so this may be a read error. The rearrangement links TRBV12-3 or TRBV12-4 to TRBJ2-3, with D tentatively TRBD2 (5 bases). The V gene lost 6 bases and the J gene lost 0 bases, with 7 bases spanning the gap. This CDR3 is built from 13 residues. CDR3 DNA sequence: TGTGCCAGCAGATGGACTAGCACAGATACGCAGTATTTT. This encodes CASRWTSTDTQYF.

This rearrangement joins TRBV27 to TRBJ2-7; D is perhaps TRBD1 (6 bases). With 2 bases removed from V and 5 bases from J, the gap between germline ends came to 16 bases. This CDR3 region has 15 residues. Germline CDR1 and CDR2: MNHEY and SMNVEV (reference sequence). Written as DNA, the CDR3 is TGTGCCAGCAGTTTACAGGCCCCCCCAGGGGACGAGCAGTACTTC. Residues: CASSLQAPPGDEQYF.

The chain joins TRBV12-2 to TRBJ1-2. TRBV12-2 constitutes a pseudogene. CDR3 length: 21 residues. CDR3 region: CASRLEAGYRTNIWPYYGYTF. The DNA for the CDR3 is TGTGCAAGTCGCTTAGAAGCGGGTTACCGCACGAACATATGGCCTTACTATGGCTACACCTTC.

The V and J genes are TRBV6-2 or TRBV6-3 and TRBJ1-6; D ambiguous. Between the trimmed V and J ends, which lost 0 bases and 7 bases, there was a span of 10 bases. Per germline, CDR1 MNHEY and CDR2 SVGEGT. The length of the CDR3 is 15 residues. The CDR3 spells CASSYSQGNNSPLHF. The CDR3 DNA reads TGTGCCAGCAGTTACTCGCAAGGGAACAATTCACCCCTCCACTTT.